Listed here are 25 T cell receptor beta chains from one sample, sequenced in a study of vaccination and CD4 T cells after COVID-19. CD4+ T cells that had been cultured provided DNA sequenced with the Oncomine TCR Beta short-read assay. TCRdb used MiXCR to reprocess the PCR reads, holding one entry per CDR3 protein. The sample shows over 10,000 distinct CDR3 sequences, 36% of them seen only once. For these TCRs, the target antigens are not known. The treatment is: roughly 10-day PBMC culture with coronavirus spike peptide pools or control peptides (ViraFEST assay). The sequenced material came from cultured CD4+ T cells from blood. The receptor set was obtained from a human donor with COVID-19.

This clonotype came up a few times. The chain is built from TRBV5-4 and TRBJ2-7; possibly TRBD2 for D (6 bases). The V and J ends lost 4 bases and 0 bases respectively, with 14 bases between them. This CDR3 contains 15 residues. The germline V gene encodes CDR1 SGHNT and CDR2 YYREEE (reference sequence). The DNA for the CDR3 is TGTGCCAGCAGCGGCGGGGTACAAAGCTCCTACGAGCAGTACTTC. It specifies CASSGGVQSSYEQYF.

A few counts support this clonotype. This chain joins TRBV7-8 and TRBJ1-2; perhaps TRBD1 as D (5 bases). CDR1 is SGHVS and CDR2 is FQNEAQ in the germline V gene. The CDR3 spans 13 residues. Trimming removed 5 bases from V and 2 bases from J, with 9 bases in between. The CDR3 is CASSPDRNYGYTF. In nucleotides, the CDR3 is TGTGCCAGCAGCCCCGACAGAAACTATGGCTACACCTTC. The whole variable domain, filled in from reference TRBV7-8 and TRBJ1-2, reads GAGVSQSPRYKVAKRGQDVALRCDPISGHVSLFWYQQALGQGPEFLTYFQNEAQLDKSGLPSDRFFAERPEGSVSTLKIQRTQQEDSAVYLCASSPDRNYGYTFGSGTRLTVV.

This clonotype was seen only a few times. V gene TRBV6-1 combines with J gene TRBJ1-3, with 8 bases lining up with TRBD1. Trimming cost V 1 base and J 4 bases; bases outside gene matches: 3. Germline CDR1 and CDR2: MNHNS and SASEGT. The CDR3 is made up of 15 amino acids. The CDR3 DNA sequence: TGTGCCAGCAGTGAAGACGGGACAGGAGGAAACACCATATATTTT. Protein sequence: CASSEDGTGGNTIYF.

The J gene is TRBJ1-2, the V gene TRBV7-8; possibly TRBD1 for D (5 bases). This CDR3 is 15 amino acids long. Trimming removed 6 bases from V and 0 bases from J, with 14 bases in between. Germline CDR1 and CDR2: SGHVS and FQNEAQ. The CDR3 here is CASSVRDGANYGYTF. Here the CDR3 DNA reads TGTGCCAGCAGTGTTCGGGACGGAGCTAACTATGGCTACACCTTC.

V and J are TRBV20-1 and TRBJ1-6, with unresolved D. V lost 5 bases to trimming and J lost 0 bases, with 14 bases between them. CDR3 length: 16 residues. Germline V CDR1 and CDR2: DFQATT, SNEGSKA (reference sequence). The CDR3 DNA reads as TGCAGTGCTCCACCTCCTGGGAGCTCCTATAATTCACCCCTCCACTTT. It codes for CSAPPPGSSYNSPLHF.

The sample holds a few counts of this clonotype. J is TRBJ2-7 and V is TRBV12-3 or TRBV12-4; D could derive from TRBD1 or TRBD2 (7 bases each). The CDR3 is 14 amino acids. Trimming cost V 2 bases and J 3 bases, with 11 bases left between them. CDR3 amino acids: CASSLPGGVYEQYF. CDR3 coding DNA: TGTGCCAGCAGTTTACCAGGGGGGGTCTACGAGCAGTACTTC.

This clonotype appeared a few times. This chain links TRBV7-6 with TRBJ2-3; D might be TRBD1 (5 bases). V dropped 3 bases and J dropped 4 bases, with 14 bases sitting between them. The germline gives CDR1 SGHVS, CDR2 FNYEAQ. CDR3 length: 15 residues. DNA of the CDR3: TGTGCCAGCAGCTTCCTAAAACAGACAGCAGATACGCAGTATTTT. The encoded protein is CASSFLKQTADTQYF. The complete variable domain, with remaining parts taken from reference TRBV7-6 and TRBJ2-3, reads GAGVSQSPRYKVTKRGQDVALRCDPISGHVSLYWYRQALGQGPEFLTYFNYEAQQDKSGLPNDRFSAERPEGSISTLTIQRTEQRDSAMYRCASSFLKQTADTQYFGPGTRLTVL.

This chain uses TRBV6-5 with TRBJ2-5; no firm D call. Trimming took off 0 bases at V and 5 bases at J, with 10 bases between the two ends. Germline CDR1 is MNHEY and CDR2 is SVGAGI. This CDR3 comprises 14 residues. The CDR3 DNA sequence: TGTGCCAGCAGTTACTCGAAACAAGGGGAGACCCAGTACTTC. It specifies CASSYSKQGETQYF.

The chain employs TRBV12-3 or TRBV12-4 and TRBJ1-2; 9 bases match TRBD1. Germline trimming cut 3 bases from V and 5 bases from J; bases unmatched to any gene: 7. The CDR3 loop spans 15 amino acids. CDR3 coding DNA: TGTGCCAGCAGTTTCCGGGACAGGGTTTCTTATGGCTACACCTTC. The encoded protein is CASSFRDRVSYGYTF.

The chain carries TRBV15 and TRBJ1-1; D is undetermined. Germline-derived CDR1 and CDR2 are LNHNV and YYDKDF (reference sequence). This CDR3 spans 15 amino acids. V was pared by 0 bases and J by 3 bases, with 11 bases between. The CDR3 reads CATSRDGRLDTEAFF. The DNA for the CDR3 is TGTGCCACCAGCAGAGACGGTAGGTTGGACACTGAAGCTTTCTTT.

The chain employs TRBV20-1 and TRBJ1-2; TRBD1 might be the D (5 bases). Trimming removed 7 bases at V and 6 bases at J, with 12 bases between. CDR1 and CDR2 from the germline V gene are DFQATT and SNEGSKA (reference sequence). The CDR3 is 11 residues long. The CDR3 is CSVGQSDGYTF. The CDR3 region has the DNA TGCAGTGTTGGACAAAGCGATGGCTACACCTTC.

This clonotype was recorded a few times. V is TRBV6-5 and J is TRBJ1-2; D gene uncertain. Trimming removed 2 bases from V and 5 bases from J, with 12 bases in between. CDR3 length equals 14 residues. Germline CDR1 MNHEY, CDR2 SVGAGI. In DNA, the CDR3 is TGTGCCAGCAGTTACAGGGAGACAAAGTATGGCTACACCTTC. This gives the protein CASSYRETKYGYTF.

This clonotype came up a few times. This chain links TRBV27 with TRBJ2-7, with TRBD2 matching 7 bases. Germline-derived CDR1 and CDR2 are MNHEY and SMNVEV (reference sequence). The CDR3 spans 16 residues. Trimming took 3 bases from V and 6 from J; bases not matched to a gene: 14. CDR3 bases: TGTGCCAGCAGTTTTTCGGGGTGGTCGTCGGGAGGCGAGCAGTACTTC. As protein: CASSFSGWSSGGEQYF.

The chain couples TRBV18 to TRBJ1-1, with D unclear. Per the germline V gene, CDR1 is KGHSH and CDR2 is LQKENI. The CDR3 spans 14 residues. Trimming removed 3 bases from V and 6 bases from J, with 14 bases in between. The chain's CDR3 is CASSPSPGGAEAFF. For the CDR3, the DNA is TGTGCCAGCTCACCCTCCCCAGGCGGGGCTGAAGCTTTCTTT. Looking up the rest from reference TRBV18 and TRBJ1-1 gives the full variable domain: NAGVMQNPRHLVRRRGQEARLRCSPMKGHSHVYWYRQLPEEGLKFMVYLQKENIIDESGMPKERFSAEFPKEGPSILRIQQVVRGDSAAYFCASSPSPGGAEAFFGQGTRLTVV.

The chain recombines TRBV11-1 with TRBJ1-6; TRBD1 might be the D (5 bases). CDR1 is SGHAT, CDR2 FQDESV, per germline (reference sequence). The length of the CDR3 is 16 residues. V dropped 4 bases and J dropped 4 bases, with 14 bases sitting between them. The CDR3 sequence is CASSSRDRFYNSPLHF. The CDR3 bases are TGTGCCAGCAGCTCTCGAGACAGATTTTATAATTCACCCCTCCACTTT. The whole variable domain, filled in from reference TRBV11-1 and TRBJ1-6, reads EAEVAQSPRYKITEKSQAVAFWCDPISGHATLYWYRQILGQGPELLVQFQDESVVDDSQLPKDRFSAERLKGVDSTLKIQPAELGDSAMYLCASSSRDRFYNSPLHFGNGTRLTVT.

This clonotype was picked up a small number of times. This chain connects TRBV6-1 to TRBJ1-2, with a possible D match to TRBD1 (6 bases). Per germline, CDR1 MNHNS and CDR2 SASEGT. The CDR3 consists of 13 residues. V shed 6 bases and J shed 1 base, with 9 bases lying between them. CDR3 region: CASSLQGNYGYTF. CDR3 in DNA: TGTGCCAGCAGCTTACAGGGTAACTATGGCTACACCTTC.

The chain joins TRBV6-1 to TRBJ2-3, with TRBD2 identical over 8 bases. The CDR3 totals 14 residues. Per germline, CDR1 MNHNS and CDR2 SASEGT. Trimming cost V 7 bases and J 2 bases; bases outside gene matches: 5. DNA for the CDR3: TGTGCCAGCATCGGGGGGGGCGCCACAGATACGCAGTATTTT. Amino acids: CASIGGGATDTQYF.

This clonotype showed up just a few times. The rearrangement joins TRBV20-1 to TRBJ1-1; D possibly corresponds to TRBD1 (5 bases). The germline gives CDR1 DFQATT, CDR2 SNEGSKA (reference sequence). Between the trimmed V and J ends, which lost 0 bases and 1 base, there was a span of 9 bases. CDR3 length equals 14 residues. CDR3 bases: TGCAGTGCTAGAGATCAGGGAGGGAACACTGAAGCTTTCTTT. As protein: CSARDQGGNTEAFF.

This clonotype was seen a handful of times. The genes are TRBV27 and TRBJ1-1, with D tentatively TRBD1 (5 bases). V lost 4 bases and J 1 base, leaving 13 bases between the germline ends. Germline lookup yields CDR1 MNHEY and CDR2 SMNVEV (reference sequence). This CDR3 region has 15 residues. The CDR3 loop is CASSSLGAGNTEAFF. CDR3 DNA sequence: TGTGCCAGCAGTTCCCTAGGGGCGGGGAACACTGAAGCTTTCTTT.

The chain carries TRBV24-1 and TRBJ2-2, with TRBD2 matching over 8 bases. Germline CDR1 reads KGHDR; CDR2 reads SFDVKD. The J segment lost 2 bases and the V segment lost 7 bases, leaving 2 bases of the junction unmatched. The CDR3 sequence is 14 residues long. In DNA form, the CDR3 reads TGTGCCACCAGGACTAGCGCCAACACCGGGGAGCTGTTTTTT. Translation gives CATRTSANTGELFF.

This clonotype was observed a few times. This chain uses TRBV11-2 with TRBJ2-7; 9 nucleotides agree with TRBD1. CDR1 and CDR2 from the germline V gene are SGHAT and FQNNGV. With V trimmed by 5 bases and J by 3 bases, 8 bases remained unmatched. The CDR3 totals 15 residues. DNA for the CDR3: TGTGCCAGCAGCCTGGGACAGGGAGGACTCTACGAGCAGTACTTC. Its protein product is CASSLGQGGLYEQYF.

The chain joins TRBV5-1 to TRBJ2-3; 13 positions agree with TRBD2. V trimming: 4 bases; J trimming: 4 bases; junction bases outside the gene matches: 3. The length of the CDR3 is 15 residues. Germline lookup yields CDR1 SGHRS and CDR2 YFSETQ. CDR3 region: CASSPLAGGSDTQYF. The CDR3 coding sequence is TGCGCCAGCAGCCCACTAGCGGGGGGGTCAGATACGCAGTATTTT.

This chain's CDR3 is CASSAARGSAYGYTF. The DNA of the CDR3 is TGTGCCAGCAGCGCCGCAAGGGGGTCCGCCTATGGCTACACCTTC. The chain carries TRBV9 and TRBJ1-2, with D possibly matching TRBD1 (6 bases). The V gene's germline CDR1 is SGDLS and CDR2 YYNGEE. CDR3 length equals 15 residues. V lost 3 bases to trimming and J lost 4 bases, with 16 bases between them.

This clonotype appeared a few times. V is TRBV7-9 and J is TRBJ1-2; 7 bases align to TRBD1. Trimming took 5 bases from V and 2 from J; bases not matched to a gene: 8. Looked up from germline, CDR1 is SEHNR and CDR2 is FQNEAQ (reference sequence). This CDR3 region has 15 residues. CDR3 bases: TGTGCCAGCAGCCCCCGCCCGGGACAGAACTATGGCTACACCTTC. Translating it yields CASSPRPGQNYGYTF.

The chain combines TRBV7-8 with TRBJ2-1, with 10 positions matching TRBD2. The germline gives CDR1 SGHVS, CDR2 FQNEAQ. This CDR3 is 15 amino acids long. The junction had 3 bases not matched to a gene; V was cut back by 3 bases and J by 4 bases. CDR3 coding DNA: TGTGCCAGCAGCTTTCTAGCGGGGGCATACAATGAGCAGTTCTTC. It translates to CASSFLAGAYNEQFF.